The 3 T cell receptor beta chains below all came from one sample that was sequenced in a study of T-cell reconstitution after alpha-beta-depleted transplantation in children. Unique molecular identifiers were incorporated into the prepared TCRbeta library. MiXCR, applied by TCRdb to the PCR reads, yields one record per CDR3 protein. The sample consists of about 610,000 distinct CDR3 sequences, roughly a tenth of them appearing once. The sequencing here drew on PBMCs from the stem cell graft donor, taken from the stem cell graft. These receptors originate from a human donor who donated a stem cell graft to a child with acute myeloid leukemia.

The chain uses TRBV20-1 and TRBJ1-1; D unclear. The ends were cut back, 0 bases at V and 3 bases at J, with 5 bases in the middle. CDR3 length: 12 residues. Germline V gene sequence: CDR1 DFQATT, CDR2 SNEGSKA (reference sequence). The CDR3 DNA is TGCAGTGCTAGAGATTTCGACACTGAAGCTTTCTTT. It codes for CSARDFDTEAFF.

This clonotype was detected a few times. The CDR3 bases are TGTGCCAGCAGCCAACTTAGGGGGGGACCTTCGTATAATTCACCCCTCCACTTT. As protein: CASSQLRGGPSYNSPLHF. The chain uses TRBV28 and TRBJ1-6, with D possibly TRBD1 on 6 matching bases. Germline CDR1 is MDHEN and CDR2 is SYDVKM. CDR3 length: 18 residues. Trimming removed 6 bases from V and 4 bases from J, with 22 bases in between.

This chain connects TRBV29-1 to TRBJ2-3, with D possibly TRBD2 on 6 matching bases. Trimming took 3 bases from V and 1 from J, leaving 8 bases between them. The CDR3 sequence is 13 residues long. Germline loops: CDR1 SQVTM, CDR2 ANQGSEA. The CDR3 spells CSVDGSGTDTQYF. The CDR3 DNA follows: TGCAGCGTTGACGGGAGCGGCACAGATACGCAGTATTTT.